Presented here are 26 T cell receptor beta chains from one specimen sequenced in a study of blood T cells in healthy people across ages. Together with a sample-barcoded 5' primer, a J-beta primer mix was included in a second PCR lasting roughly 6 to 12 cycles. TCRdb re-called the 5' RACE reads through MiXCR, storing one row per CDR3 protein. Found here are about 1.7 million distinct CDR3 sequences, 28% of them singletons; the top ten hold roughly 8%. The sequenced sample was blood. The receptors shown here come from a woman under 40 in good health.

The chain is built from TRBV12-3 or TRBV12-4 and TRBJ2-7, with 13 bases matching TRBD2. Unmatched junction bases numbered 8, after V lost 3 bases and J lost 0 bases. The CDR3 length is 18 residues. The CDR3 DNA follows: TGTGCCAGCAGTTTGCAGACTAGCGGGAGGCCTAGCTCCTACGAGCAGTACTTC. Protein: CASSLQTSGRPSSYEQYF.

This clonotype was observed a few times. The CDR3 protein is CATGLDRLNTEAFF. The CDR3 coding sequence is TGTGCCACAGGATTGGACAGATTGAACACTGAAGCTTTCTTT. The chain links TRBV6-5 to TRBJ1-1; possibly TRBD1 for D (6 bases). CDR1 is MNHEY and CDR2 is SVGAGI in the germline V gene. V lost 10 bases and J 0 bases, leaving 15 bases between the germline ends. This CDR3 has 14 residues.

The chain employs TRBV7-2 and TRBJ2-7, with D perhaps TRBD1 (6 bases). The CDR3 is 15 amino acids. V was clipped by 5 bases and J by 0 bases, with 14 bases between them. Germline CDR1 SGHTA, CDR2 FQGNSA. The CDR3 reads CASSEGGPLSYEQYF. CDR3 bases: TGTGCCAGCAGCGAAGGGGGACCCCTCTCCTACGAGCAGTACTTC.

Ten or more counts support this clonotype. The rearrangement joins TRBV12-3 or TRBV12-4 to TRBJ2-6, with a tentative D call TRBD1 (5 bases). There are 15 residues in the CDR3. V lost 6 bases and J lost 1, with 10 bases in between. CDR3 protein: CASRNAGSGANVLTF. In DNA form, the CDR3 reads TGTGCCAGCAGGAACGCAGGGTCTGGGGCCAACGTCCTGACTTTC.

This clonotype has just a few counts. V and J are TRBV20-1 and TRBJ2-2; 8 bases are shared with TRBD1. J was trimmed by 4 bases and V by 3 bases; bases with no gene match: 7. The CDR3 is 15 amino acids. The germline CDR1 and CDR2 sequences are DFQATT and SNEGSKA (reference sequence). The CDR3 DNA reads TGCAGTGCTAGCGGGACAGGCCGTCGCACCGGGGAGCTGTTTTTT. This encodes CSASGTGRRTGELFF.

This chain links TRBV5-5 with TRBJ1-3, with D unresolved. Germline V gene lookup returns CDR1 SGHKS and CDR2 YYEKEE (reference sequence). V dropped 2 bases and J dropped 4 bases, with 10 bases sitting between them. This CDR3 has 14 amino acids. CDR3 residues: CASSLSGNGNTIYF. The CDR3 DNA is TGTGCCAGCAGCTTAAGTGGGAACGGAAACACCATATATTTT.

The chain couples TRBV7-9 to TRBJ2-5, with a possible D match to TRBD1 (6 bases). The germline CDR1 and CDR2 sequences are SEHNR and FQNEAQ (reference sequence). V lost 6 bases and J lost 7, with 15 bases in between. The CDR3 covers 13 residues. The CDR3 bases are TGTGCCAGCAGGCTCGTGGTACAGGGGACCCAGTACTTC. This gives the protein CASRLVVQGTQYF. The full variable domain, rest sourced from reference TRBV7-9 and TRBJ2-5, is DTGVSQNPRHKITKRGQNVTFRCDPISEHNRLYWYRQTLGQGPEFLTYFQNEAQLEKSRLLSDRFSAERPKGSFSTLEIQRTEQGDSAMYLCASRLVVQGTQYFGPGTRLLVL.

This clonotype occurred a few times. The rearrangement links TRBV28 to TRBJ1-2; D gene uncertain. V lost 3 bases and J 6 bases, leaving 5 bases between the germline ends. The CDR3 consists of 11 residues. Germline V gene lookup returns CDR1 MDHEN and CDR2 SYDVKM. This CDR3 is CASSFEHGYTF. CDR3 nucleotide sequence: TGTGCCAGCAGTTTTGAACATGGCTACACCTTC.

Regarding this clonotype: This may stem from a read error, because a much larger clone lies one nucleotide away. This rearrangement joins TRBV7-2 to TRBJ2-3; a possible D gene is TRBD2 (6 bases). The CDR3 is 12 amino acids. CDR1 is SGHTA and CDR2 is FQGNSA in the germline V gene. CDR3 DNA sequence: TGTGCCAGCAGCTTTAGCGGAGATACGCACTATTTT. Encoded protein: CASSFSGDTHYF. Full variable domain (rest looked up from reference TRBV7-2 and TRBJ2-3): GAGVSQSPSNKVTEKGKDVELRCDPISGHTALYWYRQSLGQGLEFLIYFQGNSAPDKSGLPSDRFSAERTGGSVSTLTIQRTQQEDSAVYLCASSFSGDTHYFGPGTRLTVL.

The chain couples TRBV24-1 to TRBJ1-5; D is perhaps TRBD1 (6 bases). Trimming shortened V by 10 bases and J by 3 bases, and 18 bases separated the two germline ends. The CDR3 is 15 amino acids. In germline, CDR1 is KGHDR, CDR2 SFDVKD. The CDR3 nucleotides are TGTGCCACTAGCCCGAGGGGGTTCCCCAATCAGCCCCAGCATTTT. Its protein product is CATSPRGFPNQPQHF.

Details on this clonotype: The likely explanation is a read error, given a far larger clone one base away. The chain employs TRBV12-3 or TRBV12-4 and TRBJ2-3; D is possibly TRBD1 (5 bases). The CDR3 is 11 amino acids. In DNA, the CDR3 is TGTGCCTGCAGGGGCACAGATACGCAGTATTTT. Translating gives CACRGTDTQYF.

This clonotype has a handful of counts. The CDR3 here is CASSSGQVTEAFF. CDR3 nucleotides: TGCGCCAGCAGCTCTGGACAGGTTACTGAAGCTTTCTTT. The rearrangement joins TRBV5-1 to TRBJ1-1; 7 bases are shared with TRBD1. Germline lookup yields CDR1 SGHRS and CDR2 YFSETQ. With V trimmed by 3 bases and J by 5 bases, 4 bases remained unmatched. CDR3 length: 13 residues.

This clonotype has only a few counts. The V and J genes are TRBV5-1 and TRBJ2-7; the D is unclear. The CDR3 is 14 residues long. V was cut by 0 bases and J by 4 bases, with 11 bases left in between. The V gene's germline CDR1 is SGHRS and CDR2 YFSETQ. The CDR3 sequence is CASSLVGAFYEQYF. The CDR3 DNA sequence: TGCGCCAGCAGCTTGGTTGGCGCTTTTTACGAGCAGTACTTC. Using reference TRBV5-1 and TRBJ2-7 for the parts outside the CDR3, the full variable domain is KAGVTQTPRYLIKTRGQQVTLSCSPISGHRSVSWYQQTPGQGLQFLFEYFSETQRNKGNFPGRFSGRQFSNSRSEMNVSTLELGDSALYLCASSLVGAFYEQYFGPGTRLTVT.

There are a few counts of this clonotype. V is TRBV5-1 and J is TRBJ1-4, with 8 bases fitting TRBD1. Germline V gene sequence: CDR1 SGHRS, CDR2 YFSETQ. Trimming took 4 bases from V and 7 from J; bases not matched to a gene: 12. The CDR3 has 16 amino acids. CDR3 amino acids: CASSPLTGGVGEKLFF. For the CDR3, the DNA is TGCGCCAGCAGCCCACTCACAGGGGGAGTCGGTGAAAAACTGTTTTTT.

The rearrangement links TRBV9 to TRBJ2-5, with a weak D call TRBD1 (6 bases). The CDR3 has 15 residues. Trimming cost V 3 bases and J 4 bases, with 16 bases left between them. Germline assignment: CDR1 SGDLS and CDR2 YYNGEE. CDR3 in amino acids: CASSAGVRGPETQYF. In DNA form, the CDR3 reads TGTGCCAGCAGCGCCGGCGTCAGGGGTCCAGAGACCCAGTACTTC. Looking up the rest from reference TRBV9 and TRBJ2-5 gives the full variable domain: DSGVTQTPKHLITATGQRVTLRCSPRSGDLSVYWYQQSLDQGLQFLIQYYNGEERAKGNILERFSAQQFPDLHSELNLSSLELGDSALYFCASSAGVRGPETQYFGPGTRLLVL.

The count of this clonotype is one. The V and J genes are TRBV11-2 and TRBJ2-7; D gene uncertain. The J call may be incorrect, as the DNA end agrees better with TRBJ2-5. The length of the CDR3 is 15 residues. The germline gives CDR1 SGHAT, CDR2 FQNNGV. CDR3 loop: CASSRNRRDDETQYF. CDR3 nucleotides: TGTGCCAGCAGCCGGAATAGAAGAGACGACGAGACCCAGTACTTC.

Concerning this clonotype: One junction end disagrees with the germline gene, perhaps due to a read error. The chain's CDR3 is CASSRGTGGNGCTF. The CDR3 nucleotides read TGTGCCAGCAGTCGTGGGACAGGGGGAAATGGCTGCACCTTC. The rearrangement uses TRBV12-3 or TRBV12-4 and TRBJ1-2; 11 bases align to TRBD1. The CDR3 has 14 residues.

At least ten counts were recorded for this clonotype. This chain uses TRBV6-1 with TRBJ2-5; 7 bases are a match to TRBD1. Germline-derived CDR1 and CDR2 are MNHNS and SASEGT. The CDR3 contains 15 residues. Trimming took 3 bases from V and 5 from J; bases not matched to a gene: 9. The CDR3 region is CASSDHGTERETQYF. CDR3 sequence (DNA): TGTGCCAGCAGTGACCATGGGACAGAGCGCGAGACCCAGTACTTC.

This clonotype was counted between two and nine times. This sequence joins TRBV24-1 and TRBJ1-1; tentative D call: TRBD1 (6 bases). Trimming shortened V by 4 bases and J by 4 bases, and 12 bases separated the two germline ends. There are 14 residues in the CDR3. CDR1 is KGHDR, CDR2 SFDVKD, per germline. CDR3 in DNA: TGTGCCACCAGTGAAGGGGGGGGCGGCACTGAAGCTTTCTTT. As protein: CATSEGGGGTEAFF.

This clonotype appeared a few times. The chain recombines TRBV5-6 with TRBJ1-4; D is unclear. Germline V gives CDR1 SGHDT, CDR2 YYEEEE. The V end was cut by 7 bases, the J end by 3 bases, with 19 bases between. The CDR3 spans 16 residues. This chain's CDR3 is CASALYSLFPNEKLFF. For the CDR3, the DNA is TGTGCCAGCGCGCTTTACTCCTTGTTCCCTAATGAAAAACTGTTTTTT.

On this clonotype: This may be a read error: a much more frequent sequence differs by one nucleotide. The chain is built from TRBV5-6 and TRBJ1-5; D remains ambiguous. The germline CDR1 and CDR2 sequences are SGHDT and YYEEEE. CDR3 length equals 16 residues. The CDR3 DNA follows: TGTGCCAGCAGCTTGGGTGGCGGGGATAGCAATCAGCCCCGGCATTTT. It codes for CASSLGGGDSNQPRHF.

The chain has TRBV12-3 or TRBV12-4 and TRBJ2-1, with D hard to call. V shed 6 bases and J shed 0 bases, with 15 bases lying between them. This CDR3 comprises 16 residues. CDR3 residues: CASRARALSSYNEQFF. CDR3 nucleotides: TGTGCCAGCAGAGCCCGGGCCTTGAGCTCCTACAATGAGCAGTTCTTC.

This clonotype was seen a few times. This sequence joins TRBV6-2 or TRBV6-3 and TRBJ2-7; 8 positions match TRBD1. With 2 bases clipped from V and 0 bases from J, the junction kept 15 bases outside the gene matches. Germline-derived CDR1 and CDR2 are MNHEY and SVGEGT. The CDR3 is made up of 19 amino acids. CDR3 region: CASSYPGARGLFSSYEQYF. For the CDR3, the DNA is TGTGCCAGCAGTTACCCAGGGGCCAGGGGGCTGTTTAGCTCCTACGAGCAGTACTTC.

The chain couples TRBV5-5 to TRBJ2-7, with TRBD1 identical over 10 bases. This CDR3 is built from 16 residues. The germline V gene encodes CDR1 SGHKS and CDR2 YYEKEE (reference sequence). V lost 5 bases, J lost 5 bases, and 13 bases stayed unmatched. The CDR3 sequence is CASRYARGQGTDEQYF. In nucleotides, the CDR3 is TGTGCCAGCAGATACGCCAGGGGACAGGGGACCGACGAGCAGTACTTC.

The chain employs TRBV3-1 and TRBJ1-2, with D perhaps matching TRBD1 (6 bases). The germline gives CDR1 LGHDT, CDR2 YNNKEL (reference sequence). V lost 3 bases and J lost 8, with 13 bases in between. The CDR3 runs to 13 residues. The CDR3 reads CASSHSGGGGYTF. In DNA form, the CDR3 reads TGTGCCAGCAGCCACTCGGGGGGCGGCGGCTACACCTTC.

This clonotype was recorded at least ten times. The chain recombines TRBV20-1 with TRBJ2-5; 7 nucleotides agree with TRBD2. After removal of 5 bases from V and 5 bases from J, the junction contained 8 bases not matched to a gene. The germline V gene encodes CDR1 DFQATT and CDR2 SNEGSKA (reference sequence). This CDR3 has 13 amino acids. The CDR3 protein is CSAGAGPQETQYF. The CDR3 DNA reads TGCAGTGCTGGAGCGGGGCCCCAGGAGACCCAGTACTTC.